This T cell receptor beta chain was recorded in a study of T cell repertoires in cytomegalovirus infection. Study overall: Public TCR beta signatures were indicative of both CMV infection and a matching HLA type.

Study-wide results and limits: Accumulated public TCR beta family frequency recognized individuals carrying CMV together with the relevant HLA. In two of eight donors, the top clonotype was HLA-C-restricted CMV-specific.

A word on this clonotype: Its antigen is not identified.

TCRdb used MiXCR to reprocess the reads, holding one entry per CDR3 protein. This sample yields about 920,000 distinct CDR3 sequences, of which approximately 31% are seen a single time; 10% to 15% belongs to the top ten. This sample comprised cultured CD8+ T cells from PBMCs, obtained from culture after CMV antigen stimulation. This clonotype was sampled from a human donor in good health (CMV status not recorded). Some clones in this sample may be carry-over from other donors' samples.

The CDR3 nucleotides are TGTGCCAGCAGCGTAGGTGGGGGGGCTTCTAATGAGCAGTTCTTC. It codes for CASSVGGGASNEQFF. The chain has TRBV9 and TRBJ2-1, with a weak D call TRBD2 (7 bases). Germline-derived CDR1 and CDR2 are SGDLS and YYNGEE. This CDR3 has 15 amino acids. V was shortened by 0 bases and J by 7 bases, with 14 bases between the two germline ends.